This TCR beta chain was retrieved from a study of blood T cell repertoires in COVID-19 (dated by TCRdb to 2019 to 2021). Context from the whole study: Collaborator samples came from the United States, Italy and Spain and covered acute and convalescent phases of COVID-19. The prospective study material was composed of cDNA or gDNA derived from T cells, B-cell-depleted T cells, or PBMCs. Deeply sampled blood TCRbeta repertoires from subjects exposed to, actively infected with, or recovered from COVID-19 were included in the dataset. The repertoires were released in a freely available public database intended as a resource for research on the immune response to SARS-CoV-2. Samples were obtained from the ongoing ImmuneRACE study (first 160 participants) and from 950 to 1,500 subjects provided by 6 global collaborators. The sample metadata nearly always contained a de-identified subject ID, COVID-19 status, age in years and sex. Where available, HLA class I and class II types were taken from metadata supplied by the sample provider and were not determined by assay-based typing. The investigation overall reported the following: How much clinical and demographic metadata was included differed by source and by participant, and the metadata was provided uncurated.

TCRbeta CDR3 regions were amplified from genomic DNA by means of the immunoSEQ Assay, a bias-controlled multiplex PCR. The study's own analysis went as follows. The number of nucleated cells in each sample was estimated by amplification of reference gene primers within the assay. Sequence reads were collapsed and filtered to measure the absolute abundance of every unique TCRbeta CDR3 rearrangement. For each sample, productive Simpson clonality was calculated as the square root of Simpson's diversity index over productive rearrangements. TCRdb retrieved this table from immuneACCESS and kept in-frame rearrangements only. Not all clones are present; in checked studies, unresolved V genes account for under half, and no reason is known for the remainder. V and J calls plus clone size are reproduced from that table; the DNA served to infer D and trimming. Here the sample has some 150,000 clones; around 83% occur a single time. The top ten clonotypes cover 29% of the sample.

Collaborating institutions collected whole blood in K2EDTA tubes following their own protocols. Collaborator samples were shipped for TCRbeta analysis as frozen whole blood, isolated PBMCs, or DNA extracted from either sample type. This clone was detected only a few times. Its antigen specificity is not known. The junction and the germline gene differ at one end; a read error may be behind it. The CDR3 holds 15 amino acids from the cysteine to the phenylalanine. Only the CDR3 DNA stays, 45 bases, in frame from base 1. CDR1 SGDLS and CDR2 YYNGEE are derived from the germline V gene. The clonotype was recovered from a woman in her sixties or seventies with acute or convalescent COVID-19. The chain is assembled from TRBV9 and TRBJ2-1; 7 central bases correspond to TRBD2. Sequencing was performed on peripheral blood. The sequenced DNA: TGTGCCAGCACCGTAGGGTTAACGGGGGGAAATGAGCAGTTCTTC. This is translated as CASTVGLTGGNEQFF.